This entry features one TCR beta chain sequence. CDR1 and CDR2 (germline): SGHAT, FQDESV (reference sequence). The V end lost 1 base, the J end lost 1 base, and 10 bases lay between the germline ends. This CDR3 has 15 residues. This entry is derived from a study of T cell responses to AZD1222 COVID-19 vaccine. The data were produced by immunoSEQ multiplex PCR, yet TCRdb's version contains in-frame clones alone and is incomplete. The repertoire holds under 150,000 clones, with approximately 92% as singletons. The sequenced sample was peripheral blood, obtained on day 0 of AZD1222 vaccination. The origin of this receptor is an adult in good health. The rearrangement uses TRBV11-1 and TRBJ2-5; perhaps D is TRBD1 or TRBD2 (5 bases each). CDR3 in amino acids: CASSLGGMGQETQYF. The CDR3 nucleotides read TGTGCCAGCAGCTTAGGGGGGATGGGCCAAGAGACCCAGTACTTC.